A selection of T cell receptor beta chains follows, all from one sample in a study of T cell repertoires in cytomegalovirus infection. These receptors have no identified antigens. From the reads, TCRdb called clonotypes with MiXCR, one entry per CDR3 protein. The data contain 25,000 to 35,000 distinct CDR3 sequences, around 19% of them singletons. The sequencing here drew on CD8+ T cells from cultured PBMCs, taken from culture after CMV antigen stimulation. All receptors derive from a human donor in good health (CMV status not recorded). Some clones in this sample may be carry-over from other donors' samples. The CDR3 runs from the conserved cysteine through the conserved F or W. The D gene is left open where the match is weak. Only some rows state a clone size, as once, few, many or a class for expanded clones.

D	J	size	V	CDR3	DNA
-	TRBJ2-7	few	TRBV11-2	CASSLGSGGEQYF	TGTGCCAGCAGCTTAGGGTCAGGAGGGGAGCAGTACTTC
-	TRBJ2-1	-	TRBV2	CASDGSSYNEQFF	TGTGCCAGCGATGGCAGCTCCTACAATGAGCAGTTCTTC
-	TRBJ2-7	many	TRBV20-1	CSAPRDLRGREQYF	TGCAGTGCCCCTAGGGACCTACGAGGACGCGAGCAGTACTTC
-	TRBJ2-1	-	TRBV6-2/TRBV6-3	CASRQVRNEQFF	TGTGCCAGCCGACAAGTTCGGAATGAGCAGTTCTTC
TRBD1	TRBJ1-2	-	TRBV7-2	CASSLGPSQGSVYGYTF	TGTGCCAGCAGCTTAGGCCCCTCACAGGGGAGCGTCTATGGCTACACCTTC
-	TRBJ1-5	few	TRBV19	CASSIPGDFQPQHF	TGTGCCAGTAGTATACCCGGGGACTTCCAGCCCCAGCATTTT
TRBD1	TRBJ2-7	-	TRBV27	CASSLSWGQPEQYF	TGTGCCAGCAGTTTATCGTGGGGACAGCCTGAGCAGTACTTC
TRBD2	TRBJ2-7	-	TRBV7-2	CASSLELSGSYEQYF	TGTGCCAGCAGCTTGGAACTTAGCGGGAGTTACGAGCAGTACTTC
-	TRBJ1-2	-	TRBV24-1	CATSDAETARRVGGYTF	TGTGCCACCAGTGATGCTGAGACAGCCCGGCGGGTTGGAGGCTACACCTTC
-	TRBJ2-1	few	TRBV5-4	CASSQASVEQFF	TGTGCCAGCAGCCAGGCTAGCGTTGAGCAGTTCTTC
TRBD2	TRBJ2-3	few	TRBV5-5	CASSTSGGSPDTQYF	TGTGCCAGCTCTACTAGCGGAGGGAGCCCAGATACGCAGTATTTT
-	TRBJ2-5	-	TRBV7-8	CASSLSRGVGETQYF	TGTGCCAGCAGCTTATCTAGGGGCGTTGGGGAGACCCAGTACTTC
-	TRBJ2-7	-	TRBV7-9	CASSSPVGLGEQYF	TGTGCCAGCAGCTCGCCGGTAGGGTTGGGCGAGCAGTACTTC
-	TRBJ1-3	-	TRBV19	CASTVLRTIYF	TGTGCCAGTACCGTCCTAAGGACCATATATTTT
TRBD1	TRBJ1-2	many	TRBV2	CASRRSTGGGHGYTF	TGTGCCAGCAGAAGATCGACAGGGGGCGGCCATGGCTACACCTTC
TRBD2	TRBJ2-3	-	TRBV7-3	CASSSVTSGHSTDTQYF	TGTGCCAGCAGCTCCGTGACTAGCGGGCACAGCACAGATACGCAGTATTTT
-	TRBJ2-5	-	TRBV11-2	CASSLGSVGETQYF	TGTGCCAGCAGCTTGGGAAGTGTTGGAGAGACCCAGTACTTC
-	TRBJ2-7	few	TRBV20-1	CSAKPYEQYF	TGCAGTGCTAAACCCTACGAGCAGTACTTC
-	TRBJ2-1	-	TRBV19	CASSIRSVDEQFF	TGTGCCAGTAGTATTAGGTCCGTGGATGAGCAGTTCTTC
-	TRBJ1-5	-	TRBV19	CASSLAVQPQHF	TGTGCCAGTAGTTTGGCGGTCCAGCCCCAGCATTTT
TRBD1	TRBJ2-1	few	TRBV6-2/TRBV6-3	CASSPIGGSYNEQFF	TGTGCCAGCAGCCCCATAGGGGGCAGTTACAATGAGCAGTTCTTC
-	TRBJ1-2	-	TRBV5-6	CASSLVPFADGYTF	TGTGCCAGCAGCTTGGTGCCCTTCGCCGACGGCTACACCTTC
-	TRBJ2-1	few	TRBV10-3	CATSIGQYNEQFF	TGTGCCACATCAATAGGACAGTACAATGAGCAGTTCTTC
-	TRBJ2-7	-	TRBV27	CASSFSGEQYF	TGTGCCAGCAGTTTTTCGGGCGAGCAGTACTTC
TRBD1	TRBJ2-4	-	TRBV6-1	CASSSGQGAAKNIQYF	TGTGCCAGCAGTTCCGGACAGGGCGCGGCCAAAAACATTCAGTACTTC
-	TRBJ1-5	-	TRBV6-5	CASSPGRIYQPQHF	TGTGCCAGCAGCCCGGGACGGATCTATCAGCCCCAGCATTTT
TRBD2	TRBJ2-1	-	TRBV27	CASSAYGTSGHNEQFF	TGTGCCAGCAGTGCCTACGGGACTAGCGGCCACAATGAGCAGTTCTTC
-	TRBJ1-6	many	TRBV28	CASTPPRGPLHF	TGTGCCAGCACCCCCCCCCGCGGGCCCCTCCACTTT
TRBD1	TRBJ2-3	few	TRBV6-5	CASRDRGTDTQYF	TGTGCCAGCCGGGACAGGGGCACAGATACGCAGTATTTT
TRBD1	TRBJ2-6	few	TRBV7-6	CASSSPGQISSGANVLTF	TGTGCCAGCAGCTCTCCGGGACAGATATCCTCTGGGGCCAACGTCCTGACTTTC
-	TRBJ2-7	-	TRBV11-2	CASRGQTLSYEQYF	TGTGCCAGCCGGGGGCAGACCCTATCCTACGAGCAGTACTTC
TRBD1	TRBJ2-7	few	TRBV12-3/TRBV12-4	CASSFPRTGVYEQYF	TGTGCCAGCAGTTTCCCCCGGACAGGGGTCTACGAGCAGTACTTC
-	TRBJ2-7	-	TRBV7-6	CASSLALDEQYF	TGTGCCAGCAGCTTAGCGCTGGACGAGCAGTACTTC
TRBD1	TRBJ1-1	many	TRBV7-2	CASSLKGTGFRGRNTEAFF	TGTGCCAGCAGTCTTAAGGGGACAGGGTTCAGGGGCCGGAACACTGAAGCTTTCTTT
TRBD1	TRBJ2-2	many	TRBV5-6	CASSLVQGDTGELFF	TGTGCCAGCAGCTTGGTGCAGGGGGATACCGGGGAGCTGTTTTTT
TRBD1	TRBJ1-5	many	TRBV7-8	CASSLGTGNQPQHF	TGTGCCAGCAGCTTAGGGACAGGGAATCAGCCCCAGCATTTT
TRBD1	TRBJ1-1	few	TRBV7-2	CASSSGQGSDTEAFF	TGTGCCAGCAGCTCAGGACAGGGATCGGACACTGAAGCTTTCTTT
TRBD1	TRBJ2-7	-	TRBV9	CASSPRQGASSYEQYF	TGTGCCAGCAGCCCTAGACAGGGGGCTAGCTCCTACGAGCAGTACTTC
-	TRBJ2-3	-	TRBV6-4	CASSDSMGRTTTDTQYF	TGTGCCAGCAGTGACTCGATGGGACGGACAACCACAGATACGCAGTATTTT
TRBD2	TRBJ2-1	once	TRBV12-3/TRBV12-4	CASSGDLSGPCSYNEQFF	TGTGCCAGCAGCGGGGACCTTAGCGGGCCGTGCTCCTACAATGAGCAGTTCTTC
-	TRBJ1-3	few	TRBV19	CASSIEVTGNTIYF	TGTGCCAGTAGTATAGAGGTCACTGGAAACACCATATATTTT
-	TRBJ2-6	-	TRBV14	CASSPSHSGANVLTF	TGTGCCAGCAGCCCAAGCCACTCTGGGGCCAACGTCCTGACTTTC
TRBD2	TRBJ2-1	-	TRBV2	CASSVLAGVKNEQFF	TGTGCCAGCAGTGTATTAGCGGGAGTTAAGAATGAGCAGTTCTTC
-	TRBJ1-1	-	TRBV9	CASSVVGGDWNTEAFF	TGTGCCAGCAGCGTAGTTGGGGGCGATTGGAACACTGAAGCTTTCTTT
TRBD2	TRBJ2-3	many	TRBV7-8	CASSQMSGRGPDTQYF	TGTGCCAGCAGTCAGATGAGCGGGAGGGGCCCAGATACGCAGTATTTT
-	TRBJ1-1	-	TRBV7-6	CASSLGPGATEAFF	TGTGCCAGCAGCTTAGGCCCAGGGGCCACTGAAGCTTTCTTT
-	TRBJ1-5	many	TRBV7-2	CASSLNPGSKPQHF	TGTGCCAGCAGCTTAAATCCTGGCAGTAAGCCCCAGCATTTT
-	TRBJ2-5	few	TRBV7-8	CASSPSGAGLETQYF	TGTGCCAGCAGCCCATCAGGGGCCGGTTTAGAGACCCAGTACTTC
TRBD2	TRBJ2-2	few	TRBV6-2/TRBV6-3	CASRYPSLRGAGDQTGELFF	TGTGCCAGCAGGTACCCCTCCCTTAGGGGCGCGGGAGATCAGACCGGGGAGCTGTTTTTT
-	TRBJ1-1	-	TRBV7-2	CASSARHLSEAFF	TGTGCCAGCAGCGCCAGGCACCTCTCTGAAGCTTTCTTT
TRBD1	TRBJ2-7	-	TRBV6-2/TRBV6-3	CASSYPDRRIYEQYF	TGTGCCAGCAGTTACCCGGACAGGCGGATATACGAGCAGTACTTC
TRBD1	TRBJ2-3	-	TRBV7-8	CASSLERGRPDTQYF	TGTGCCAGCAGCTTAGAGAGGGGGCGGCCAGATACGCAGTATTTT
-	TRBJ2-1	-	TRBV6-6	CASSPKGGSYNEQFF	TGTGCCAGCAGTCCGAAAGGGGGGTCCTACAATGAGCAGTTCTTC
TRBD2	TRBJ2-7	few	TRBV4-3	CASSQDRLAVYEQYF	TGCGCCAGCAGCCAAGATAGACTAGCGGTATACGAGCAGTACTTC